This T cell receptor (beta chain) is from a study of vaccination effects on CD4 cells after COVID-19. V lost 6 bases and J lost 5; bases outside the gene matches: 16. Germline V gives CDR1 SQVTM, CDR2 ANQGSEA. CDR3 length: 16 amino acids. Isolating CD4+ T cells followed about 11 days of culture. Fresh IL-2-containing medium replaced half the medium on days 3 and 7. Clones were sequenced by immunoSEQ multiplex PCR, and TCRdb holds only the in-frame ones, with some missing. The sample has approximately 60,000 clones, just over 70% seen once. On this clone itself: Antigen unknown.

The receptor's source is a human donor who had a prior SARS-CoV-2 infection. This chain uses TRBV29-1 with TRBJ2-1; 7 bases map to TRBD2. Here the sequenced sample was CD4+ T cells from PBMCs cultured without peptide, taken before COVID-19 vaccination. This chain's CDR3 is CSVSGRAGSEDNEQFF. CDR3 DNA sequence: TGCAGCGTATCTGGGAGAGCGGGGAGCGAGGACAATGAGCAGTTCTTC.